One sample yielded the 18 T cell receptor beta chains listed below, sequenced in a study of molecular identifiers for immune sequencing clone quantification. One entry per CDR3 protein, called by TCRdb with MiXCR from the PCR reads. The repertoire includes approximately 590,000 distinct CDR3 sequences, 25% of them detected once, and about 0.81% sits in the top ten. Sequenced material: naive CD8+ T cells from blood, with Jurkat cell RNA spiked in. Subset described: FACS-sorted CD8+CD4-CCR7+CD45RA+ naive T cells. The receptor source for this set is a human donor in good health. Some libraries in this study had Jurkat cell RNA spiked in.

This clonotype has a handful of counts. This chain uses TRBV6-2 or TRBV6-3 with TRBJ2-6; 7 bases match TRBD1. Germline lookup yields CDR1 MNHEY and CDR2 SVGEGT. The CDR3 extends over 18 amino acids. J gave up 0 bases and V 6 bases, and 11 bases lay outside the gene matches. CDR3 in amino acids: CASRETGDTISGANVLTF. The CDR3 DNA reads TGTGCCAGCAGGGAAACAGGGGACACGATCTCTGGGGCCAACGTCCTGACTTTC.

This clonotype has a single count. Germline and junction disagree at one end, which may indicate a read error. V is TRBV7-9 and J is TRBJ2-5; D perhaps matches TRBD2 (5 bases). The germline gives CDR1 SEHNR, CDR2 FQNEAQ (reference sequence). The CDR3 extends over 15 amino acids. The chain's CDR3 is CASSSWRAAQETRYF. As DNA, the CDR3 is TGTGCCAGCAGCTCTTGGCGGGCGGCTCAAGAGACCCGGTACTTC.

Only one count was recorded for this clonotype. This may arise from a read error, as a much more abundant clone is one base away. This chain joins TRBV6-2 or TRBV6-3 and TRBJ2-7; D may be TRBD1 (5 bases). V was trimmed by 0 bases and J by 9 bases, leaving 12 bases between them. CDR3 size: 13 residues. Germline V gene data show CDR1 as MNHEY and CDR2 as SVGEGT. The CDR3 nucleotides are TGTGCCAGCAGTTACTCGGACATGAACGCGCAGTACTTC. It yields the protein CASSYSDMNAQYF.

The J gene is TRBJ2-1, the V gene TRBV6-5; no clear D gene. This CDR3 contains 14 residues. V lost 4 bases, J lost 2 bases, and 9 bases lay in between. Germline V lookup: CDR1 MNHEY, CDR2 SVGAGI. The CDR3, as DNA: TGTGCCAGCAGTTCGAAAATACCCTACAATGAGCAGTTCTTC. Translation: CASSSKIPYNEQFF.

The chain carries TRBV9 and TRBJ2-7, with TRBD2 identical over 7 bases. CDR1 is SGDLS, CDR2 YYNGEE, per germline. CDR3 size: 13 residues. DNA of the CDR3: TGTGAAAGCAGCGGGGACCCGACCTACGAGCAGTACTTC. Translating gives CESSGDPTYEQYF.

This clonotype was detected only a few times. The junction departs from the called germline gene at one end, perhaps through a read error. The chain employs TRBV7-3 and TRBJ2-1; D is uncertain. Germline V gives CDR1 SGHTA, CDR2 FQGTGA. The length of the CDR3 is 11 residues. The CDR3, as DNA: TGTGCCGGCAGCTTCGGGAATGAGCAGTTCTTC. Translating gives CAGSFGNEQFF.

The rearrangement uses TRBV7-2 and TRBJ2-7; D is possibly TRBD1 (5 bases). Germline-derived CDR1 and CDR2 are SGHTA and FQGNSA. V lost 2 bases and J 3 bases, leaving 8 bases between the germline ends. The CDR3 covers 13 residues. CDR3 amino acids: CASSLYRNYEQYF. In nucleotides, the CDR3 is TGTGCCAGCAGCTTATACAGGAACTACGAGCAGTACTTC. The entire variable domain, with the rest obtained from reference TRBV7-2 and TRBJ2-7, is as follows: GAGVSQSPSNKVTEKGKDVELRCDPISGHTALYWYRQSLGQGLEFLIYFQGNSAPDKSGLPSDRFSAERTGGSVSTLTIQRTQQEDSAVYLCASSLYRNYEQYFGPGTRLTVT.

This clonotype was recorded once. A much larger clone is a single base away; this may be a read error. The chain recombines TRBV6-6 with TRBJ1-2, with D possibly TRBD1 on 5 matching bases. The CDR3 sequence is 15 residues long. The germline V gene encodes CDR1 MNHNY and CDR2 SVGAGI (reference sequence). CDR3 sequence reads: CASSEPREGHYDYTF. DNA for the CDR3: TGTGCCAGCAGTGAACCCAGGGAGGGGCACTATGACTACACCTTC.

A note on this clonotype: A much larger clone differs from this one at a single base, so this may be a read error. The chain uses TRBV7-9 and TRBJ2-5; D perhaps matches TRBD2 (6 bases). The V gene's germline CDR1 is SEHNR and CDR2 FQNEAQ (reference sequence). The CDR3 contains 16 residues. In DNA, the CDR3 is TGTGTCAGCAGCTTAGGGACTGGCGCTTACCAAGAGACCCAGTACTTC. This encodes CVSSLGTGAYQETQYF.

This CDR3 is CASSILQGNSYEQYF. The CDR3 nucleotides read TGTGCCAGTAGTATCCTACAGGGGAATTCCTACGAGCAGTACTTC. V and J are TRBV19 and TRBJ2-7, with 7 bases fitting TRBD1. J gave up 1 base and V 3 bases, and 6 bases lay outside the gene matches. Germline lookup yields CDR1 LNHDA and CDR2 SQIVND (reference sequence). This CDR3 has 15 residues.

J is TRBJ2-1 and V is TRBV11-3; TRBD1 matches at 7 bases. CDR1 is SGHNT and CDR2 is YENEEA in the germline V gene. This CDR3 region has 14 residues. V was clipped by 5 bases and J by 5 bases; unmatched bases: 6. This CDR3 reads CASSTRDRDNEQFF. CDR3 coding DNA: TGTGCCAGCAGCACCCGGGACAGAGACAATGAGCAGTTCTTC.

This sequence joins TRBV6-2 or TRBV6-3 and TRBJ1-2; TRBD1 matches 9 bases. Germline V gene lookup returns CDR1 MNHEY and CDR2 SVGEGT. The junction had 7 bases not matched to a gene; V was cut back by 2 bases and J by 6 bases. The CDR3 consists of 15 residues. CDR3 sequence: CASSYVQTGGDGYTF. The CDR3 DNA is TGTGCCAGCAGTTACGTCCAGACAGGGGGAGATGGCTACACCTTC.

In this sample, this clonotype turned up many times. The V and J genes are TRBV7-9 and TRBJ2-3; weak D call: TRBD1 (6 bases). Germline V gene sequence: CDR1 SEHNR, CDR2 FQNEAQ (reference sequence). V was trimmed by 4 bases and J by 3 bases, leaving 17 bases between them. This CDR3 comprises 16 residues. CDR3 DNA: TGTGCCAGCAGCTCCCCTCGAGGGGGATCGACAGATACGCAGTATTTT. This sequence encodes CASSSPRGGSTDTQYF.

The chain combines TRBV3-1 with TRBJ2-1; D call uncertain. Trimming shortened V by 3 bases and J by 6 bases, and 12 bases separated the two germline ends. The CDR3 has 14 residues. Germline V gene sequence: CDR1 LGHDT, CDR2 YNNKEL (reference sequence). The CDR3 DNA reads TGTGCCAGCAGCCACACTATACTGGTCAATGAGCAGTTCTTC. Its translation: CASSHTILVNEQFF.

This clonotype appeared a few times. The V and J genes are TRBV7-9 and TRBJ1-1; D not resolved. Germline V lookup: CDR1 SEHNR, CDR2 FQNEAQ (reference sequence). V was shortened by 1 base and J by 4 bases, with 13 bases between the two germline ends. CDR3 size: 15 residues. The CDR3 bases are TGTGCCAGCAGCTTAGGTGTTGGGCTAACCACTGAAGCTTTCTTT. This sequence encodes CASSLGVGLTTEAFF.

V is TRBV5-8 and J is TRBJ2-3; D not resolved. The germline V gene encodes CDR1 SGHTS and CDR2 YDEGEE. CDR3 size: 16 residues. Trimming shortened V by 4 bases and J by 1 base, and 16 bases separated the two germline ends. The CDR3 is CASSRLDLWGTDTQYF. CDR3 nucleotides: TGTGCCAGCAGCAGATTGGACCTATGGGGCACAGATACGCAGTATTTT.

In its sample, this clonotype was seen many times. V gene TRBV7-6 combines with J gene TRBJ2-7; tentatively, D is TRBD2 (5 bases). Deletions cut 5 bases from V and 3 bases from J, with 14 bases between. Germline assignment: CDR1 SGHVS and CDR2 FNYEAQ. CDR3 length: 14 amino acids. The CDR3 nucleotides are TGTGCCAGCAGCCCCGACCCAGGAGGCTACGAGCAGTACTTC. Its protein is CASSPDPGGYEQYF. The whole variable domain, filled in from reference TRBV7-6 and TRBJ2-7, reads GAGVSQSPRYKVTKRGQDVALRCDPISGHVSLYWYRQALGQGPEFLTYFNYEAQQDKSGLPNDRFSAERPEGSISTLTIQRTEQRDSAMYRCASSPDPGGYEQYFGPGTRLTVT.

Points on this clonotype: At one end, the junction sequence differs from germline, possibly due to a read error. CDR3 sequence (DNA): TGTGCCAGCAGCTTGAGGGGAGGGGAGACTCAGTCCTTC. Encoded protein: CASSLRGGETQSF. The chain is built from TRBV5-4 and TRBJ2-5; TRBD2 matches 7 bases. Germline CDR1 reads SGHNT; CDR2 reads YYREEE (reference sequence). This CDR3 has 13 residues.